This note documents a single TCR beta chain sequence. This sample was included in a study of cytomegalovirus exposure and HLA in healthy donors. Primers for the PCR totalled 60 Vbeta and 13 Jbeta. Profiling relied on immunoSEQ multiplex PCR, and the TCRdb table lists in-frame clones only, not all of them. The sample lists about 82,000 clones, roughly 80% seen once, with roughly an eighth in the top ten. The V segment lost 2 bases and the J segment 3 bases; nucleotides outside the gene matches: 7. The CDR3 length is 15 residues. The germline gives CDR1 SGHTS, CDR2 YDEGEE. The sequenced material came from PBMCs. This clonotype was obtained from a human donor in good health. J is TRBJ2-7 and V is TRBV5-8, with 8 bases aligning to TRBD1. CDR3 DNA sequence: TGTGCCAGCAGCTTTGGGACAGGAGGCAACTACGAGCAGTACTTC. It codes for CASSFGTGGNYEQYF.